This TCR beta chain was obtained from a study of radiation and T cells in renal cell carcinoma. Libraries were prepared by immunoSEQ multiplex PCR; TCRdb keeps only in-frame clonotypes and omits some of them. This sample has approximately 120,000 clones, with around 81% found just once. Time point meaning: blood 2 weeks post-SBRT. This sample's treatment: 15 Gy SBRT to primary tumor, nephrectomy 4 weeks later. CDR1 SQVTM and CDR2 ANQGSEA come from the germline V gene. This CDR3 is built from 15 residues. The trim removed 4 bases at V and 3 bases at J, leaving 6 bases unmatched. Sequencing was performed on blood, taken from a patient whose treatment included radiotherapy and nephrectomy. The chain uses TRBV29-1 and TRBJ2-3; 11 bases are a match to TRBD2. The receptor's source is a man aged 45-65 years with renal cell carcinoma. CDR3: CSVGSTSGRTDTQYF. The CDR3 region has the DNA TGCAGCGTTGGATCTACTAGCGGGAGAACAGATACGCAGTATTTT.